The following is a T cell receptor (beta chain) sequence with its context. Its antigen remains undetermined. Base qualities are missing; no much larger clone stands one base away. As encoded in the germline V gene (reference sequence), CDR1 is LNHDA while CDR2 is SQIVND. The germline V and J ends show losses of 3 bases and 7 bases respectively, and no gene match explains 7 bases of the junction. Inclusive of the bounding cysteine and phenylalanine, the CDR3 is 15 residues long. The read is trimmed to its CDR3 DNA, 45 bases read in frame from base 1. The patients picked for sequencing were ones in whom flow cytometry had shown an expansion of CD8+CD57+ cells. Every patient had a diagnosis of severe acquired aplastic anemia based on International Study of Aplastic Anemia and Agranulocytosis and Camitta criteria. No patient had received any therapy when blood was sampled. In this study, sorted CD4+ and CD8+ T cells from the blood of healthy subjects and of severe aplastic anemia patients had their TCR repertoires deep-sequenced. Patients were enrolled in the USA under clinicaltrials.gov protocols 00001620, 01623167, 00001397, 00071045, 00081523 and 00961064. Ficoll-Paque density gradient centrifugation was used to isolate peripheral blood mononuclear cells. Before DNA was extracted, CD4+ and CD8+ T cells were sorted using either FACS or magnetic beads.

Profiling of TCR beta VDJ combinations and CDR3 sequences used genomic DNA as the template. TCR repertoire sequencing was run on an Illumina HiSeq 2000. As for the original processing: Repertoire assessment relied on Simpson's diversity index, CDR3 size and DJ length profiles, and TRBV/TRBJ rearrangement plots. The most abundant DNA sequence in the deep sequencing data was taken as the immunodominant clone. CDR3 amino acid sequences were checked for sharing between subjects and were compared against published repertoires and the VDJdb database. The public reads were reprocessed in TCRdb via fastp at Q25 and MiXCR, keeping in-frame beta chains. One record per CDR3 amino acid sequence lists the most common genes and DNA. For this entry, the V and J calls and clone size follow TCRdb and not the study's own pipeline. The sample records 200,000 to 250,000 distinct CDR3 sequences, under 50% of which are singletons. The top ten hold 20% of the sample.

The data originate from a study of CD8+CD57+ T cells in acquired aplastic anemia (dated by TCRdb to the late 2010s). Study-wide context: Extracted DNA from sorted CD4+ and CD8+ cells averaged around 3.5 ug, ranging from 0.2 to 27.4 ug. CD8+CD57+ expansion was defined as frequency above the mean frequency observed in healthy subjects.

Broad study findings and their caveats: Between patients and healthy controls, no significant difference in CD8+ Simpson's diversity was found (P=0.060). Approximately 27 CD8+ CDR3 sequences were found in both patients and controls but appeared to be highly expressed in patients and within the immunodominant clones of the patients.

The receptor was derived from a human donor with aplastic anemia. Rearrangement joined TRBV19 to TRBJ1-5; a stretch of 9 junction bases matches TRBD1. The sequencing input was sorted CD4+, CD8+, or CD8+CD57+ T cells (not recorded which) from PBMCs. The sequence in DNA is TGTGCCAGTAGTATCCGGGACAGGGAGGGACAGCCCCAGCATTTT. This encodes CASSIRDREGQPQHF.